Listed here are 17 T cell receptor beta chains from one sample, sequenced in a study of long-term antiretroviral therapy in people with HIV. The run of the v3.0 immunoSEQ assay was at survey level. Produced via immunoSEQ multiplex PCR; TCRdb's table is partial and in-frame only. The sample includes about 18,000 clones, roughly 78% of them seen just once. Sequences were derived from unsorted PBMCs, sampled at the start of antiretroviral therapy, before treatment. All receptors derive from a woman aged 35 to 49 with HIV.

This rearrangement joins TRBV2 to TRBJ1-4; 12 nucleotides match TRBD1. The V segment lost 6 bases and the J segment 7 bases; nucleotides outside the gene matches: 6. The germline V gene has CDR1 SNHLY and CDR2 FYNNEI. This CDR3 region has 15 residues. CDR3 DNA: TGTGCCAGCAGGCTGGGGACAGGGGGCGGTGAAAAACTGTTTTTT. It specifies CASRLGTGGGEKLFF.

This rearrangement joins TRBV5-5 to TRBJ2-7; the match to TRBD1 covers 9 bases. Germline V gene sequence: CDR1 SGHKS, CDR2 YYEKEE (reference sequence). CDR3 size: 15 residues. The ends lost 5 bases at V and 4 bases at J; junction bases unmatched: 10. Written as DNA, the CDR3 is TGTGCCAGCAGAGCGGACAGGGGAGGAGCATACGAGCAGTACTTC. Translated: CASRADRGGAYEQYF. The complete variable domain, with remaining parts taken from reference TRBV5-5 and TRBJ2-7, reads DAGVTQSPTHLIKTRGQQVTLRCSPISGHKSVSWYQQVLGQGPQFIFQYYEKEERGRGNFPDRFSARQFPNYSSELNVNALLLGDSALYLCASRADRGGAYEQYFGPGTRLTVT.

The rearrangement links TRBV5-6 to TRBJ1-1, with TRBD1 matching 7 bases. V lost 4 bases to trimming and J lost 6 bases; unmatched junction nucleotides: 6. Germline CDR1 is SGHDT and CDR2 is YYEEEE. The CDR3 has 13 amino acids. As DNA, the CDR3 is TGTGCCAGCAGCCGCGACAGGGTCGCTGAAGCTTTCTTT. This encodes CASSRDRVAEAFF.

The chain carries TRBV6-6 and TRBJ2-7; 8 bases map to TRBD1. The CDR3 has 15 amino acids. J was trimmed by 3 bases and V by 6 bases; bases with no gene match: 10. Germline loops: CDR1 MNHNY, CDR2 SVGAGI (reference sequence). CDR3 DNA: TGTGCCAGCAGGGAAGGGACAGGAAAATTCTACGAGCAGTACTTC. Amino acid sequence: CASREGTGKFYEQYF.

The rearrangement uses TRBV5-1 and TRBJ1-2; D is uncertain. Germline loops: CDR1 SGHRS, CDR2 YFSETQ. The CDR3 totals 17 residues. V gave up 0 bases and J gave up 5 bases, with 20 bases separating them. The CDR3 protein is CASSLAPVPPDEYGYTF. In DNA form, the CDR3 reads TGCGCCAGCAGCTTGGCTCCAGTACCCCCCGACGAATATGGCTACACCTTC.

V is TRBV6-1 and J is TRBJ1-6, with 10 bases fitting TRBD1. From germline, CDR1 is MNHNS and CDR2 SASEGT. V lost 1 base to trimming and J lost 7 bases; unmatched junction nucleotides: 10. The CDR3 is 18 amino acids. The chain's CDR3 is CASSEEGGTGAFNSPLHF. The CDR3 bases are TGTGCCAGCAGTGAAGAGGGAGGGACAGGGGCCTTCAATTCACCCCTCCACTTT.

The chain uses TRBV11-2 and TRBJ2-1, with a weak D call TRBD2 (6 bases). Trimming cost V 2 bases and J 7 bases, with 9 bases left between them. Looked up from germline, CDR1 is SGHAT and CDR2 is FQNNGV. The CDR3 runs to 13 residues. The CDR3 here is CASSLYGGNEQFF. The CDR3 DNA reads as TGTGCCAGCAGCTTATACGGGGGTAATGAGCAGTTCTTC.

Written as DNA, the CDR3 is TGTGCCAGTAATGAAACTACGGACAGATATAATTCACCCCTCCACTTT. Encoded protein: CASNETTDRYNSPLHF. The V call is TRBV19, the J call TRBJ1-6, with D possibly TRBD1 on 6 matching bases. V lost 7 bases and J 4 bases, leaving 17 bases between the germline ends. The CDR3 runs to 16 residues. The germline V gene encodes CDR1 LNHDA and CDR2 SQIVND (reference sequence).

The chain joins TRBV30 to TRBJ1-5; 9 bases line up with TRBD1. Per germline, CDR1 GTSNPN and CDR2 SVGIG (reference sequence). The CDR3 length is 15 residues. The junction had 5 bases not matched to a gene; V was cut back by 5 bases and J by 0 bases. This chain's CDR3 is CAWSPGQGSNQPQHF. DNA for the CDR3: TGTGCCTGGTCCCCGGGACAGGGTAGCAATCAGCCCCAGCATTTT.

The CDR3 DNA is TGTGCCAGCTCACCCCGGGGGCAGAGACAAGAGACCCAGTACTTC. Protein sequence: CASSPRGQRQETQYF. The chain is built from TRBV18 and TRBJ2-5; D is tentatively TRBD1 or TRBD2 (6 bases each). The CDR3 is made up of 15 amino acids. Germline CDR1 reads KGHSH; CDR2 reads LQKENI. The V and J ends lost 3 bases and 2 bases respectively, with 13 bases between them.

The V and J genes are TRBV29-1 and TRBJ2-1; D is undetermined. V was cut by 4 bases and J by 7 bases, with 11 bases left in between. The CDR3 has 12 amino acids. Germline-derived CDR1 and CDR2 are SQVTM and ANQGSEA. The chain's CDR3 is CSVVTHSNEQFF. CDR3 nucleotides: TGCAGCGTTGTGACGCATTCTAATGAGCAGTTCTTC.

This clone has only a few counts. The chain is built from TRBV28 and TRBJ1-2; 8 bases map to TRBD1. The V segment lost 4 bases and the J segment 2 bases; nucleotides outside the gene matches: 6. The CDR3 consists of 15 residues. From germline, CDR1 is MDHEN and CDR2 SYDVKM. The CDR3 loop is CASSSGQGPNYGYTF. DNA for the CDR3: TGTGCCAGCAGTTCCGGACAGGGCCCAAACTATGGCTACACCTTC.

The chain has TRBV6-9 and TRBJ2-7, with 8 positions matching TRBD1. The CDR3 is made up of 13 amino acids. With V trimmed by 3 bases and J by 5 bases, 3 bases remained unmatched. Germline CDR1 reads MNHGY; CDR2 reads SVAAGI. CDR3 sequence (DNA): TGTGCCAGCAGTTACACGACAGGGGACGAGCAGTACTTC. This gives the protein CASSYTTGDEQYF.

Relative to its sample, this clone is large. V is TRBV7-9 and J is TRBJ2-5; 8 nucleotides align to TRBD2. The CDR3 loop spans 17 amino acids. Germline lookup yields CDR1 SEHNR and CDR2 FQNEAQ (reference sequence). V dropped 3 bases and J dropped 3; count of bases not matched to a gene: 12. The CDR3 DNA reads as TGTGCCAGCAGCTTCAGTGGAGCGGGGGCCCCCGAAGAGACCCAGTACTTC. Its translation: CASSFSGAGAPEETQYF. The whole variable domain, filled in from reference TRBV7-9 and TRBJ2-5, reads DTGVSQNPRHKITKRGQNVTFRCDPISEHNRLYWYRQTLGQGPEFLTYFQNEAQLEKSRLLSDRFSAERPKGSFSTLEIQRTEQGDSAMYLCASSFSGAGAPEETQYFGPGTRLLVL.

The gene calls are TRBV28 and TRBJ2-3; D gene uncertain. There are 15 residues in the CDR3. Germline V gene lookup returns CDR1 MDHEN and CDR2 SYDVKM. Trimming shortened V by 2 bases and J by 0 bases, and 9 bases separated the two germline ends. The CDR3 sequence: CASSLPSPSTDTQYF. The CDR3 DNA follows: TGTGCCAGCAGTTTACCGAGCCCTAGCACAGATACGCAGTATTTT.

The chain combines TRBV30 with TRBJ1-6; D ambiguous. CDR1 is GTSNPN, CDR2 SVGIG, per germline (reference sequence). V lost 5 bases to trimming and J lost 7 bases, with 9 bases between them. The CDR3 covers 12 residues. DNA of the CDR3: TGTGCCTGGGAAGTACAAAATTCACCCCTCCACTTT. Its protein is CAWEVQNSPLHF.

By share, this clone counts as medium-sized (0.01 to 0.1%). This chain joins TRBV15 and TRBJ1-2; the D gene is possibly TRBD1 (5 bases). Trimming removed 1 base from V and 4 bases from J, with 13 bases in between. The CDR3 has 15 residues. Germline V CDR1 and CDR2: LNHNV, YYDKDF (reference sequence). The CDR3 DNA reads TGTGCCACCAGCAGAGGTCTTGGGGGGATCTATGGCTACACCTTC. Its protein is CATSRGLGGIYGYTF.